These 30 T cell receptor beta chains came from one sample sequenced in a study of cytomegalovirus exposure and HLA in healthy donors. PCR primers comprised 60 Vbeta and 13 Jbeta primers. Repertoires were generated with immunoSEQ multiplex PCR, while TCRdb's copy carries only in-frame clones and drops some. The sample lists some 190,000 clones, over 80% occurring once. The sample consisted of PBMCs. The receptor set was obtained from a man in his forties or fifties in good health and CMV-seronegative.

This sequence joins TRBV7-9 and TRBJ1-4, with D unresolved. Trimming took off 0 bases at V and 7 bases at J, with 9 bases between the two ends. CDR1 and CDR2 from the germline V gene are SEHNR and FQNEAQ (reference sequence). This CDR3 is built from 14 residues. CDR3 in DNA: TGTGCCAGCAGCTTAGCAGGCTCGGGTGAAAAACTGTTTTTT. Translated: CASSLAGSGEKLFF.

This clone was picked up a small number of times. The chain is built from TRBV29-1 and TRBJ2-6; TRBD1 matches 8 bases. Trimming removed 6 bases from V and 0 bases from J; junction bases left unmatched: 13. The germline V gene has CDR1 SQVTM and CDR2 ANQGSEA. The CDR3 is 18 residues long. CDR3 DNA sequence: TGCAGCGTCAGGGACAGGCCAAAGCATATCTCTGGGGCCAACGTCCTGACTTTC. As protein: CSVRDRPKHISGANVLTF.

The CDR3 region is CASSLDLNRMPLDTEAFF. CDR3 in DNA: TGTGCCAGCAGCTTAGATCTAAACAGGATGCCCCTTGACACTGAAGCTTTCTTT. This chain uses TRBV11-2 with TRBJ1-1, with D perhaps TRBD1 (5 bases). The V and J ends lost 0 bases and 3 bases respectively, with 20 bases between them. The CDR3 length is 18 residues. The germline CDR1 and CDR2 sequences are SGHAT and FQNNGV.

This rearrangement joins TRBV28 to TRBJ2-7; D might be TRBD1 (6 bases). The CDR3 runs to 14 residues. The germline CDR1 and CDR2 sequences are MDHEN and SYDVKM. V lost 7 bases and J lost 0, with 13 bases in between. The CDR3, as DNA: TGTGCCAGCACCTCCCCCAGGGGCTCCTACGAGCAGTACTTC. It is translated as CASTSPRGSYEQYF.

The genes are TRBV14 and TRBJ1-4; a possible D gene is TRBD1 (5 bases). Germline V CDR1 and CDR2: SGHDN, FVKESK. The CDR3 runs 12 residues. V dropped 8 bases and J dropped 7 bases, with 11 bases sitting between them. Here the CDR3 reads CASSLRGEKLFF. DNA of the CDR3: TGTGCCAGCTCCCTAAGGGGTGAAAAACTGTTTTTT.

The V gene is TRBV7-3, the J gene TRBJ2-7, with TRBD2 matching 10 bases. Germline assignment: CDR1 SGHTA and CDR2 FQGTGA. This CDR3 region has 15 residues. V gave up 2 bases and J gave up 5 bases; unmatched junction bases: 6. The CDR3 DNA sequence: TGTGCCAGCAGCTTAGTAGCGGGGGGATCCCACGAGCAGTACTTC. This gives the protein CASSLVAGGSHEQYF.

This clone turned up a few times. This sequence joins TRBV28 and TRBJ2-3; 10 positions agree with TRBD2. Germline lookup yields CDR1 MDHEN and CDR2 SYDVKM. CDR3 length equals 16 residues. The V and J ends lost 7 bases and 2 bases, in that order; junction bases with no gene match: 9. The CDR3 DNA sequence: TGTGCCAGCACCATTAGCGGGGGGCCCCCCACAGATACGCAGTATTTT. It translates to CASTISGGPPTDTQYF. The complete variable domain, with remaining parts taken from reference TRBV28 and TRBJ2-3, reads DVKVTQSSRYLVKRTGEKVFLECVQDMDHENMFWYRQDPGLGLRLIYFSYDVKMKEKGDIPEGYSVSREKKERFSLILESASTNQTSMYLCASTISGGPPTDTQYFGPGTRLTVL.

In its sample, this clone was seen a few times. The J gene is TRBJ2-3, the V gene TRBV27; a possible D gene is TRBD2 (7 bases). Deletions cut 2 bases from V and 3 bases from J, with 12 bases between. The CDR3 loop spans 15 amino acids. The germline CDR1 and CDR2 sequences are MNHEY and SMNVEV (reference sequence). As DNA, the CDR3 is TGTGCCAGCAGTTTACGGGGGAGGGGGACAGATACGCAGTATTTT. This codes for CASSLRGRGTDTQYF.

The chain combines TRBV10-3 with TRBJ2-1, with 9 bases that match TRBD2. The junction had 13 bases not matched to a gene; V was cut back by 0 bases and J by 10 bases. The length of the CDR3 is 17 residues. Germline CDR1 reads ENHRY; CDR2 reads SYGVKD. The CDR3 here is CAISESPGLAAPNEQFF. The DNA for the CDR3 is TGTGCCATCAGTGAGTCGCCGGGACTAGCAGCGCCCAACGAGCAGTTCTTC.

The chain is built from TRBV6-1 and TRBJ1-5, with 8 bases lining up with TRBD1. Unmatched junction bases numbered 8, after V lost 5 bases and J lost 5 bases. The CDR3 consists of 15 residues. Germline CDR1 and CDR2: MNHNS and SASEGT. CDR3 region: CASSLTGEGYQPQHF. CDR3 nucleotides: TGTGCCAGCAGTTTGACAGGGGAGGGGTATCAGCCCCAGCATTTT.

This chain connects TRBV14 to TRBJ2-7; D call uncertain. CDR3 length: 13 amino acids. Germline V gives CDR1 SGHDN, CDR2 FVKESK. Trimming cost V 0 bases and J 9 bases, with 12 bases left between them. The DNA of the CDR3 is TGTGCCAGCAGCCAAGATTTAGACTCCGGGCAGTACTTC. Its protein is CASSQDLDSGQYF.

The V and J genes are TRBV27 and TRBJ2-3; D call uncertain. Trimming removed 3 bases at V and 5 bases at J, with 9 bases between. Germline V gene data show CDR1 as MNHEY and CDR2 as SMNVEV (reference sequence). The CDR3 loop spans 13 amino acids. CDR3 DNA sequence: TGTGCCAGCAGTTTTTTATCGGGAGATACGCAGTATTTT. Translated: CASSFLSGDTQYF.

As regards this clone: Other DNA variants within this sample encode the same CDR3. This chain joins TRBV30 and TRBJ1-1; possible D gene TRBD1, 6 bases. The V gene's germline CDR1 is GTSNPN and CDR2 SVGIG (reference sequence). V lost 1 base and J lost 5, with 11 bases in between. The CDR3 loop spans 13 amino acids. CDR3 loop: CAWSEQGGTEAFF. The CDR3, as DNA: TGTGCCTGGAGTGAACAGGGTGGAACTGAAGCTTTCTTT. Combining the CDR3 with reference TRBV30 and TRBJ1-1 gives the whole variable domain SQTIHQWPATLVQPVGSPLSLECTVEGTSNPNLYWYRQAAGRGLQLLFYSVGIGQISSEVPQNLSASRPQDRQFILSSKKLLLSDSGFYLCAWSEQGGTEAFFGQGTRLTVV.

CDR3 region: CASSPGLAGFPGELFF. CDR3 coding DNA: TGTGCCAGCAGTCCCGGACTAGCGGGCTTCCCCGGGGAGCTGTTTTTT. V and J are TRBV11-2 and TRBJ2-2, with TRBD2 identical over 11 bases. Germline CDR1 SGHAT, CDR2 FQNNGV. J was trimmed by 6 bases and V by 6 bases; bases with no gene match: 9. The CDR3 covers 16 residues.

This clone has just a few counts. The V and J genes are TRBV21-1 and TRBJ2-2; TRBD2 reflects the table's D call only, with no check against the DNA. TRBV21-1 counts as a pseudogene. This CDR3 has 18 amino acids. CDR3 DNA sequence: TGTGCCAGGAACCCCGCCCTGCTAGCGGGAGATGGAACCGGGGAGCTGTTTTTT. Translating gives CARNPALLAGDGTGELFF.

The CDR3 here is CASSLAPANYGYTF. CDR3 nucleotides: TGTGCCAGCAGCTTAGCCCCAGCTAACTATGGCTACACCTTC. The chain employs TRBV7-8 and TRBJ1-2; D is unresolved. CDR1 and CDR2 (germline): SGHVS, FQNEAQ. CDR3 length: 14 amino acids. V dropped 0 bases and J dropped 0 bases, with 5 bases sitting between them.

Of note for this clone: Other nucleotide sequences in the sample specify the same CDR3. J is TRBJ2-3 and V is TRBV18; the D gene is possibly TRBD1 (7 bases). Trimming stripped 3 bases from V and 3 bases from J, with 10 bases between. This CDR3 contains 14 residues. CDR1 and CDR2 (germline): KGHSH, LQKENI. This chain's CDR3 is CASSPTGRTDTQYF. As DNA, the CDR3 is TGTGCCAGCTCACCGACAGGGAGGACAGATACGCAGTATTTT.

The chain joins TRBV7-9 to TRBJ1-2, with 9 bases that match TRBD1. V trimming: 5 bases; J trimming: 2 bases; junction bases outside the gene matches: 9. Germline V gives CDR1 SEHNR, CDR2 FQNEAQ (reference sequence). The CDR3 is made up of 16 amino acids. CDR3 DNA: TGTGCCAGCAGCGTACAGGGGGCGCGGCGCAACTATGGCTACACCTTC. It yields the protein CASSVQGARRNYGYTF.

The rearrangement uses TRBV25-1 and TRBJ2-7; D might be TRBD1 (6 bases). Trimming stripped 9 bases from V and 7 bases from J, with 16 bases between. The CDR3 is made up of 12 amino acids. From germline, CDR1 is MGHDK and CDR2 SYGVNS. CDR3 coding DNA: TGTGCCAGTGGCCGGGACATTCAGGAGCAGTACTTC. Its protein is CASGRDIQEQYF.

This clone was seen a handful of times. The CDR3, as DNA: TGTGCCAGCAGTCCAATGGGGACAGCCAACACTGAAGCTTTCTTT. It is translated as CASSPMGTANTEAFF. The chain recombines TRBV6-1 with TRBJ1-1, with 7 nucleotides matching TRBD1. Per germline, CDR1 MNHNS and CDR2 SASEGT. The CDR3 runs 15 residues. V lost 5 bases and J lost 2; bases outside the gene matches: 8.

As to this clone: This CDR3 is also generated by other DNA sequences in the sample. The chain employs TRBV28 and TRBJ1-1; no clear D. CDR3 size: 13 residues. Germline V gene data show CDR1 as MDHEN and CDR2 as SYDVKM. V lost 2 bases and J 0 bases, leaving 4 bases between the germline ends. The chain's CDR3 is CASSLTVNTEAFF. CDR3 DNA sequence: TGTGCCAGCAGTTTAACGGTGAACACTGAAGCTTTCTTT.

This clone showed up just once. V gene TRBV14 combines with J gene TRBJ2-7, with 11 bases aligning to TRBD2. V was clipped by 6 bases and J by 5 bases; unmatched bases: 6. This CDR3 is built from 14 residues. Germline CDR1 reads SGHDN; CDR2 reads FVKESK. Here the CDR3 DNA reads TGTGCCAGCAGATTTAGCGGGAGGGGTGACGAGCAGTACTTC. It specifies CASRFSGRGDEQYF.

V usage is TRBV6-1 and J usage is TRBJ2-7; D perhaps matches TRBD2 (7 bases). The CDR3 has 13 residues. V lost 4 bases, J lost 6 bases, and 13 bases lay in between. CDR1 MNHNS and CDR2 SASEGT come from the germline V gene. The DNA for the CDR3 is TGTGCCAGCAGTGTAGGGGGGGCCGGCGAGCAGTACTTC. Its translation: CASSVGGAGEQYF.

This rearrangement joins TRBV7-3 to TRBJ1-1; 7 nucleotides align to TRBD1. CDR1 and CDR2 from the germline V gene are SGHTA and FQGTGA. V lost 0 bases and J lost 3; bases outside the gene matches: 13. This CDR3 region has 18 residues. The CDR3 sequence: CASSLTGRTGARDTEAFF. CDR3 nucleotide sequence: TGTGCCAGCAGCTTAACGGGAAGAACAGGGGCCCGTGACACTGAAGCTTTCTTT.

The CDR3: CASSLGTEAFF. For the CDR3, the DNA is TGTGCCAGCTCCCTAGGGACAGAAGCTTTCTTT. This chain joins TRBV7-9 and TRBJ1-1, with D possibly matching TRBD1 (6 bases). Germline V CDR1 and CDR2: SEHNR, FQNEAQ (reference sequence). CDR3 length: 11 amino acids. V shed 8 bases and J shed 8 bases, with 12 bases lying between them.

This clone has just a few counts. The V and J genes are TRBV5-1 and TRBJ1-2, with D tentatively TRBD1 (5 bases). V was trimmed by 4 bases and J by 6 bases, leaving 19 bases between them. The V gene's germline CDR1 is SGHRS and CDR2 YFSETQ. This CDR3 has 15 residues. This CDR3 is CASSPLGGVVDGYTF. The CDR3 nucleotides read TGCGCCAGCAGCCCTCTCGGAGGGGTAGTGGATGGCTACACCTTC.

The CDR3 reads CASSQVAGTGNSPLHF. The DNA for the CDR3 is TGTGCCAGCAGCCAAGTCGCCGGGACAGGGAATTCACCCCTCCACTTT. The chain uses TRBV4-2 and TRBJ1-6; 9 nucleotides agree with TRBD1. Germline V gives CDR1 LGHNA, CDR2 YNFKEQ. The CDR3 spans 16 residues. V shed 1 base, J shed 7 bases, and the junction held 5 bases outside the gene matches.

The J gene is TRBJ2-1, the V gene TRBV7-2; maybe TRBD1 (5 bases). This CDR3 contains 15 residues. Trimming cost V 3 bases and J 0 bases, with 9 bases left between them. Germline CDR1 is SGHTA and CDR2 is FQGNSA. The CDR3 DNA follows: TGTGCCAGCAGCTTTAGGGGCCCCTCCTACAATGAGCAGTTCTTC. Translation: CASSFRGPSYNEQFF.

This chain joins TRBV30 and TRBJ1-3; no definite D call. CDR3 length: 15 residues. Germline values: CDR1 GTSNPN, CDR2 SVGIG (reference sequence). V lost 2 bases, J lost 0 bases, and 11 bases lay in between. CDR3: CAWSFQTNSGNTIYF. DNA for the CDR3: TGTGCCTGGAGTTTTCAGACTAACTCTGGAAACACCATATATTTT.

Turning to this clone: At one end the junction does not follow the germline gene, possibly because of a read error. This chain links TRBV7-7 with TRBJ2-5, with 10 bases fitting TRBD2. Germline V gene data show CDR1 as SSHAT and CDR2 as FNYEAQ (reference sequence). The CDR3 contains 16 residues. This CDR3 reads CASSLESGGVTRTQYF. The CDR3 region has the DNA TGTGCTAGCAGCTTGGAGAGCGGGGGGGTGACGCGGACCCAGTACTTC.